This T cell receptor (beta chain) originates from a study of naive and memory T cell subsets. The CDR3 runs 13 residues. Trimming cost V 5 bases and J 1 base, with 8 bases left between them. Germline V lookup: CDR1 SGHTA, CDR2 FQGNSA. Four PCR rounds used nested alpha and beta constant region primers plus the SP2 primer. In TCRdb, the 5' RACE reads were re-called with MiXCR into one record per CDR3 protein. The table lists more than 60,000 distinct CDR3 sequences, approximately 8.5% of them singletons. This clonotype has just a few counts. The library had UMIs added by 3' ligation of an oligonucleotide to TCR cDNA. RNA was extracted from over 2 ml of whole blood of healthy adults.

This receptor was identified in a female donor in good health. The rearrangement joins TRBV7-2 to TRBJ1-1; the D gene is possibly TRBD1 (5 bases). CDR3 amino acids: CASSPGQNTEAFF. DNA for the CDR3: TGTGCCAGCAGCCCAGGACAGAACACTGAAGCTTTCTTT.